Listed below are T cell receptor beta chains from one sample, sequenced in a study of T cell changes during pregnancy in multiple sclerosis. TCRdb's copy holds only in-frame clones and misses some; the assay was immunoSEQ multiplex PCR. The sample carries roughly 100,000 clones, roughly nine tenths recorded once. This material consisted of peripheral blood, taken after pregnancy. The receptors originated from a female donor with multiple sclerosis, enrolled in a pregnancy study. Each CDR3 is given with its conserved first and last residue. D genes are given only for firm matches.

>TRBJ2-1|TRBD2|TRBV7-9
CASRDDGGGFF
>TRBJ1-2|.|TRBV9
CASRSKGRNYGYTF
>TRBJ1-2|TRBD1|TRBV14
CASSPRTGPYGYTF
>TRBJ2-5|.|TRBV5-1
CASSLAGGEVASQYF
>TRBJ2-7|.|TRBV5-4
CASSLKTGGTYEQYF
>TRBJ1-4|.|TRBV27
CASRTGLTNEKLFF
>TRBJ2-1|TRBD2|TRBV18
CASSPLGGAGAHEQFF
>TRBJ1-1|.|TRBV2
CASSGNGGVTEAFF
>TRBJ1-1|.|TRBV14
CASSPYPTGTEAFF
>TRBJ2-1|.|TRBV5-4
CASSLGGGSSSYNEQFF
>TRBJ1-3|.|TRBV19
CASSTGFTNTIYF
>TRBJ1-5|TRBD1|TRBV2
CASRLQGIRNQPQHF
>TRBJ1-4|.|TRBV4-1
CASSQDRLSNEKLFF
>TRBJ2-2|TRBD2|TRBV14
CASSQINGLAGGGELFF
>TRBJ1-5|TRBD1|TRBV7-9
CASSLASGGGNQPQHF
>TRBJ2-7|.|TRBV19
CASSIGAGASYEQYF
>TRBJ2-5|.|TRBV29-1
CSVDTNPDRLGETQYF
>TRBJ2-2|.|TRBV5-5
CASSWADGRNTGELFF
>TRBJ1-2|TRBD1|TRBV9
CASSVFGTDNYGYTF
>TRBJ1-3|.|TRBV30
CAWSVRGNTIYF
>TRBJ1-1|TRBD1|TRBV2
CASKLEGASTEAFF
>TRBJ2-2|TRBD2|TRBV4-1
CASSAGLAGGGTGELFF
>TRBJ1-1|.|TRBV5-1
CASSWGRASNTEAFF
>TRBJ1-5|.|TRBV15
CATSRSETYQPQHF
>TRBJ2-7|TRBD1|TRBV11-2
CASSRTGTVSSYEQYF
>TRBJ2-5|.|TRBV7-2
CASREPGQGGETQYF
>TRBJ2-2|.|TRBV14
CASSQVRGGELFF
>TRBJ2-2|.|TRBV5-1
CASSQGHLWAGELFF
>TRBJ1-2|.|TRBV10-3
CAIRDSSQPLNYGYTF
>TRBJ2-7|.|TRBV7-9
CASSLGGRGKYEQYF
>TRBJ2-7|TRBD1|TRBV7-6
CASSLGTGAFYEQYF
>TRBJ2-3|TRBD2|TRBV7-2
CASSFSGGRADTQYF
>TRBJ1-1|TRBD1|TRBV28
CASSRQGISEAFF
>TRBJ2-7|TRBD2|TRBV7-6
CASSLAGRGGPYEQYF
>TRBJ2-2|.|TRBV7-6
CASSLRSRGTGELFF